The 15 T cell receptor beta chains below all came from one sample that was sequenced in a study of T cell responses to AZD1222 COVID-19 vaccine. Repertoires were generated with immunoSEQ multiplex PCR, while TCRdb's copy carries only in-frame clones and drops some. The data show fewer than 120,000 clones, with 87% seen just once and 3.2% held by the top ten. The source material was peripheral blood, sampled on day 0 of AZD1222 vaccination. These receptors all stem from an adult in good health.

The rearrangement joins TRBV19 to TRBJ2-3; TRBD2 matches 7 bases. V shed 3 bases, J shed 3 bases, and the junction held 6 bases outside the gene matches. In germline, CDR1 is LNHDA, CDR2 SQIVND (reference sequence). There are 15 residues in the CDR3. Here the CDR3 DNA reads TGTGCCAGTAGTATCGGGGGGAAGGAGACAGATACGCAGTATTTT. Amino acid sequence: CASSIGGKETDTQYF.

This clone was recorded only once. The chain links TRBV7-2 to TRBJ1-3, with D unresolved. CDR1 SGHTA and CDR2 FQGNSA come from the germline V gene. This CDR3 contains 15 residues. V was trimmed by 7 bases and J by 4 bases, leaving 17 bases between them. The CDR3 DNA reads TGTGCCAGCACCCAACGGGCGGGATTAGGAAACACCATATATTTT. It encodes CASTQRAGLGNTIYF.

CDR3 DNA sequence: TGTGCCAGTAGTATCGGGGGGACTGGAGAGACCCAGTACTTC. It is translated as CASSIGGTGETQYF. This chain connects TRBV19 to TRBJ2-5; the match to TRBD2 covers 7 bases. Germline loops: CDR1 LNHDA, CDR2 SQIVND (reference sequence). The V segment lost 3 bases and the J segment 4 bases; nucleotides outside the gene matches: 5. The CDR3 totals 14 residues.

This clone has more than one count but fewer than ten. The chain combines TRBV4-1 with TRBJ2-3, with 8 bases aligning to TRBD1. The CDR3 spans 17 residues. Germline CDR1 MGHRA, CDR2 YSYEKL. With V trimmed by 4 bases and J by 2 bases, 11 bases remained unmatched. The CDR3 protein is CASSRSGGAGNTDTQYF. In DNA form, the CDR3 reads TGCGCCAGCAGCCGCTCAGGGGGCGCGGGGAACACAGATACGCAGTATTTT.

V is TRBV5-1 and J is TRBJ2-3, with unresolved D. Trimming shortened V by 3 bases and J by 2 bases, and 13 bases separated the two germline ends. Germline values: CDR1 SGHRS, CDR2 YFSETQ. CDR3 length: 15 residues. CDR3 coding DNA: TGCGCCAGCAGCTCGTTTCTAGGCCACACAGATACGCAGTATTTT. Amino acid sequence: CASSSFLGHTDTQYF.

The chain joins TRBV5-4 to TRBJ2-1, with TRBD2 matching 15 bases. CDR3 length: 15 amino acids. Germline trimming cut 4 bases from V and 5 bases from J; bases unmatched to any gene: 1. The germline V gene has CDR1 SGHNT and CDR2 YYREEE (reference sequence). The CDR3 loop is CASSGLAGGHNEQFF. The CDR3 bases are TGTGCCAGCAGCGGACTAGCGGGGGGGCACAATGAGCAGTTCTTC.

V gene TRBV5-4 combines with J gene TRBJ2-1; the D gene is possibly TRBD1 (6 bases). The CDR3 sequence is 16 residues long. Germline V gene sequence: CDR1 SGHNT, CDR2 YYREEE (reference sequence). V lost 3 bases and J lost 1, with 14 bases in between. CDR3 sequence: CASSYQTGPSYNEQFF. Here the CDR3 DNA reads TGTGCCAGCAGCTATCAGACAGGCCCTTCCTACAATGAGCAGTTCTTC.

A word on this clone: Different DNA sequences within this sample yield the same CDR3. The V gene is TRBV28, the J gene TRBJ2-1; TRBD2 matches 15 bases. Looked up from germline, CDR1 is MDHEN and CDR2 is SYDVKM. With 5 bases clipped from V and 6 bases from J, the junction kept 5 bases outside the gene matches. The CDR3 is made up of 16 amino acids. CDR3 bases: TGTGCCAGCAGTCCCCCGGGACTAGCGGGAGGCAATGAGCAGTTCTTC. Translating gives CASSPPGLAGGNEQFF.

This clone appeared a single time. CDR3 nucleotides: TGTGCCAGCAAACTCACAGGGGGCGGCTACACCTTC. Amino acids: CASKLTGGGYTF. This rearrangement joins TRBV19 to TRBJ1-2, with 9 bases that match TRBD1. V gave up 9 bases and J gave up 8 bases; unmatched junction bases: 7. CDR3 length: 12 residues. The germline CDR1 and CDR2 sequences are LNHDA and SQIVND (reference sequence).

The chain combines TRBV3-1 (or the pseudogene TRBV3-2) with TRBJ1-4; D perhaps matches TRBD1 (5 bases). The CDR3 sequence is 16 residues long. CDR1 is LGHDT and CDR2 is YNNKEL in the germline V gene (reference sequence). V was shortened by 6 bases and J by 3 bases, with 17 bases between the two germline ends. CDR3 sequence reads: CASRRHGGNANEKLFF. The CDR3 coding sequence is TGTGCCAGCAGGCGCCATGGGGGGAACGCTAATGAAAAACTGTTTTTT.

The rearrangement uses TRBV12-3 or TRBV12-4 and TRBJ2-1; 7 nucleotides align to TRBD2. V lost 6 bases and J lost 5; bases outside the gene matches: 4. This CDR3 spans 13 amino acids. CDR3 nucleotides: TGTGCCAGCAGACGGGGGGTTCACAATGAGCAGTTCTTC. As protein: CASRRGVHNEQFF.

This rearrangement joins TRBV9 to TRBJ2-3, with D possibly being TRBD1 (6 bases). The CDR3 runs to 13 residues. CDR1 is SGDLS, CDR2 YYNGEE, per germline. V lost 3 bases and J lost 2, with 7 bases in between. The CDR3 region is CASSGTATDTQYF. The CDR3 DNA follows: TGTGCCAGCAGCGGGACAGCCACAGATACGCAGTATTTT.

The chain uses TRBV2 and TRBJ2-7, with 8 bases aligning to TRBD1. Per germline, CDR1 SNHLY and CDR2 FYNNEI. The CDR3 contains 17 residues. V trimming: 4 bases; J trimming: 0 bases; junction bases outside the gene matches: 11. DNA for the CDR3: TGTGCCAGCAGTGGGCACGACAGGGGAGGAGACTCCTACGAGCAGTACTTC. Encoded protein: CASSGHDRGGDSYEQYF.

J is TRBJ2-7 and V is TRBV7-9, with 10 bases lining up with TRBD1. Germline assignment: CDR1 SEHNR and CDR2 FQNEAQ (reference sequence). The CDR3 totals 15 residues. The J segment lost 3 bases and the V segment lost 1 base, leaving 3 bases of the junction unmatched. The CDR3 region is CASSLGDRGLYEQYF. The CDR3 nucleotides are TGTGCCAGCAGCTTAGGGGACAGGGGCCTCTACGAGCAGTACTTC.

The chain recombines TRBV19 with TRBJ2-7; D ambiguous. This CDR3 region has 13 residues. Trimming took 4 bases from V and 6 from J, leaving 13 bases between them. Per the germline V gene, CDR1 is LNHDA and CDR2 is SQIVND (reference sequence). The CDR3 DNA is TGTGCCAGTAGTAGCTTTAGGACCAGCGAGCAGTACTTC. Translated, it gives CASSSFRTSEQYF.